This entry lists 12 T cell receptor beta chains sequenced from one sample in a study of cytomegalovirus exposure and HLA in healthy donors. PCR involved 60 Vbeta and 13 Jbeta primers. Using immunoSEQ multiplex PCR, the repertoire was profiled, and TCRdb retains in-frame clones only, with some absent. Its clone listing holds 150,000 to 250,000 clones. What was sequenced was PBMCs. Source of these receptors: a boy between 5 and 17 years old in good health and CMV-seronegative.

The V and J genes are TRBV15 and TRBJ1-5; D is possibly TRBD1 (5 bases). The ends were cut back, 5 bases at V and 0 bases at J, with 14 bases in the middle. Germline assignment: CDR1 LNHNV and CDR2 YYDKDF (reference sequence). The CDR3 covers 16 residues. Written as DNA, the CDR3 is TGTGCCACCAGCGCCCGGACACCAAATAGCAATCAGCCCCAGCATTTT. This sequence encodes CATSARTPNSNQPQHF.

The chain has TRBV28 and TRBJ2-5; 7 bases fit TRBD1. The CDR3 has 14 residues. With 6 bases clipped from V and 5 bases from J, the junction kept 9 bases outside the gene matches. Germline V gene sequence: CDR1 MDHEN, CDR2 SYDVKM. The CDR3 nucleotides are TGTGCCAGCAGGCCAGGGGGTAGAAGGGAGACCCAGTACTTC. Residues: CASRPGGRRETQYF. The variable domain in full, with the rest retrieved from reference TRBV28 and TRBJ2-5, is DVKVTQSSRYLVKRTGEKVFLECVQDMDHENMFWYRQDPGLGLRLIYFSYDVKMKEKGDIPEGYSVSREKKERFSLILESASTNQTSMYLCASRPGGRRETQYFGPGTRLLVL.

The genes are TRBV27 and TRBJ1-2, with 11 positions matching TRBD1. This CDR3 has 16 amino acids. From germline, CDR1 is MNHEY and CDR2 SMNVEV (reference sequence). The V and J ends lost 8 bases and 4 bases, in that order; junction bases with no gene match: 12. For the CDR3, the DNA is TGTGCCAGCCGCCGGGACAGGGGGTTGTTGGGCTATGGCTACACCTTC. Its protein product is CASRRDRGLLGYGYTF.

The chain carries TRBV13 and TRBJ1-2; D unresolved. Trimming stripped 5 bases from V and 8 bases from J, with 15 bases between. CDR1 is PRHDT and CDR2 is FYEKMQ in the germline V gene (reference sequence). CDR3 size: 13 residues. The CDR3 DNA sequence: TGTGCCAGCAGCCCGTACGACTCAATGGGCTACACCTTC. It specifies CASSPYDSMGYTF.

The rearrangement joins TRBV11-2 to TRBJ1-1, with unresolved D. Trimming shortened V by 1 base and J by 5 bases, and 11 bases separated the two germline ends. Per germline, CDR1 SGHAT and CDR2 FQNNGV. The CDR3 spans 14 residues. Written as DNA, the CDR3 is TGTGCCAGCAGCTTAGCACACCAAGTGACTGAAGCTTTCTTT. Its protein is CASSLAHQVTEAFF.

The rearrangement joins TRBV9 to TRBJ1-1; D possibly corresponds to TRBD1 (6 bases). V was clipped by 4 bases and J by 4 bases, with 11 bases between them. CDR3 length equals 13 residues. Germline values: CDR1 SGDLS, CDR2 YYNGEE. CDR3 nucleotides: TGTGCCAGCAGCCTCACAGGGAGCACTGAAGCTTTCTTT. This encodes CASSLTGSTEAFF.

V gene TRBV6-1 combines with J gene TRBJ1-5; D unresolved. The CDR3 has 15 residues. The V gene's germline CDR1 is MNHNS and CDR2 SASEGT. Trimming cost V 2 bases and J 5 bases, with 13 bases left between them. The CDR3 sequence is CASSESVSSDQPQHF. The CDR3 nucleotides are TGTGCCAGCAGTGAATCCGTTTCGTCGGATCAGCCCCAGCATTTT.

The V call is TRBV27, the J call TRBJ1-1, with D possibly matching TRBD1 (5 bases). Germline CDR1 and CDR2: MNHEY and SMNVEV (reference sequence). V lost 0 bases to trimming and J lost 0 bases, with 5 bases between them. This CDR3 is built from 14 residues. The CDR3 DNA is TGTGCCAGCAGTTTATCGGGGCTGAACACTGAAGCTTTCTTT. This sequence encodes CASSLSGLNTEAFF.

The rearrangement links TRBV4-1 to TRBJ1-2, with D possibly TRBD1 on 5 matching bases. The V end was cut by 1 base, the J end by 5 bases, with 17 bases between. The V gene's germline CDR1 is MGHRA and CDR2 YSYEKL. There are 16 residues in the CDR3. The DNA of the CDR3 is TGCGCCAGCAGCCAAGTTATAACCGTTAAGGGGTATGGCTACACCTTC. Residues: CASSQVITVKGYGYTF.

V gene TRBV5-8 combines with J gene TRBJ1-2; TRBD1 aligns across 9 bases. CDR1 SGHTS and CDR2 YDEGEE come from the germline V gene. The CDR3 spans 15 residues. V gave up 4 bases and J gave up 5 bases; unmatched junction bases: 9. The CDR3 here is CASSPPGQGGYGYTF. The DNA of the CDR3 is TGTGCCAGCAGCCCCCCGGGACAGGGAGGGTATGGCTACACCTTC. Using reference TRBV5-8 and TRBJ1-2 for the parts outside the CDR3, the full variable domain is EAGVTQSPTHLIKTRGQQATLRCSPISGHTSVYWYQQALGLGLQFLLWYDEGEERNRGNFPPRFSGRQFPNYSSELNVNALELEDSALYLCASSPPGQGGYGYTFGSGTRLTVV.

The rearrangement links TRBV18 to TRBJ1-5; TRBD1 agrees at 9 bases. Trimming cost V 5 bases and J 4 bases; bases outside gene matches: 6. Germline V lookup: CDR1 KGHSH, CDR2 LQKENI. The CDR3 length is 15 residues. CDR3 coding DNA: TGTGCCAGCTCAGAGGGACAGGGAGCGAATCAGCCCCAGCATTTT. Amino acid sequence: CASSEGQGANQPQHF.

The genes are TRBV11-3 and TRBJ2-1; 9 positions agree with TRBD1. There are 15 residues in the CDR3. Trimming at V came to 5 bases and at J to 8 bases, leaving 10 bases not matched to a gene. CDR1 SGHNT and CDR2 YENEEA come from the germline V gene. DNA for the CDR3: TGTGCCAGCAGCACAGGGAGGACAGGGGACGATGAGCAGTTCTTC. As protein: CASSTGRTGDDEQFF.